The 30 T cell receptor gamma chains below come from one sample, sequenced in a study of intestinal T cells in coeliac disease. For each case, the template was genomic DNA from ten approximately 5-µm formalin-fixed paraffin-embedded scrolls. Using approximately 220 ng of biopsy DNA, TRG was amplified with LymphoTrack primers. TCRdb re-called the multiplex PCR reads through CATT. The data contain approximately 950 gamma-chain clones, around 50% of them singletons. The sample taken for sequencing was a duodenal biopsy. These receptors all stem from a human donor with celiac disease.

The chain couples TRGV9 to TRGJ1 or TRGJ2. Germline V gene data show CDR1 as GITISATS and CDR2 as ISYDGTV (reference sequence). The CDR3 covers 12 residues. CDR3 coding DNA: TGTGCTTGTGGGAGGATTGATTATAAGAAACTCTTT. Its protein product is CACGRIDYKKLF.

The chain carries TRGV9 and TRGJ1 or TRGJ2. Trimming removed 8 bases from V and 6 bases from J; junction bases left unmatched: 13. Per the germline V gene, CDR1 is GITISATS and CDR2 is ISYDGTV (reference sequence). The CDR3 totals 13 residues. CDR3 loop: CALYLLFIYKKLF. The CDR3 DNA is TGTGCCTTGTACCTTTTGTTTATTTATAAGAAACTCTTT.

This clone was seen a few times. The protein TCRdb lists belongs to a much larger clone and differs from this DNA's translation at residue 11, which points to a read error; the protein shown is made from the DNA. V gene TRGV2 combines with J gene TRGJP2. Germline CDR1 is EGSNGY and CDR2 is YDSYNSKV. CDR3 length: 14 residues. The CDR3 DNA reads TGTGCCACCTGGGACGGGCCCAGTGATTGGACCAAGACGTTT. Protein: CATWDGPSDWTKTF.

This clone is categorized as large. The CDR3 nucleotides are TGTGCCACCGGGAAGAGGAAACTCTTT. Translated, it gives CATGKRKLF. This chain connects TRGV4 to TRGJ1 or TRGJ2. Germline loops: CDR1 EGSTGY, CDR2 YDSYTSSV. The CDR3 is 9 amino acids. V was pared by 9 bases and J by 12 bases, with 8 bases of the junction left unmatched.

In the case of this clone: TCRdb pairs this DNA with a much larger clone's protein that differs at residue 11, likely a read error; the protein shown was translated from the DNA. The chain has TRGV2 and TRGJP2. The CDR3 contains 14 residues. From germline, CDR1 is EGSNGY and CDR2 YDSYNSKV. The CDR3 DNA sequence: TGTGCCACCTGGGACGGTAGTAGTGATTGGACCAAGACGTTT. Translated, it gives CATWDGSSDWTKTF.

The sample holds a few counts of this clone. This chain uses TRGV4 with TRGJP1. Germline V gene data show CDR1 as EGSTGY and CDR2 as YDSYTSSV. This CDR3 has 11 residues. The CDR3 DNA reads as TGTGCACCTGGACAGGGTTGGTTCAAGATATTT. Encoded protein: CAPGQGWFKIF.

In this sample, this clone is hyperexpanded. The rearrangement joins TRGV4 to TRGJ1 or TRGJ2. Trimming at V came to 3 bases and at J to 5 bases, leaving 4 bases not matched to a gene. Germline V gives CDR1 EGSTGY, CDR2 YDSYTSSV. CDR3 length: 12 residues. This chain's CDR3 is CATWDTDYKKLF. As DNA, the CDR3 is TGTGCCACCTGGGATACGGATTATAAGAAACTCTTT.

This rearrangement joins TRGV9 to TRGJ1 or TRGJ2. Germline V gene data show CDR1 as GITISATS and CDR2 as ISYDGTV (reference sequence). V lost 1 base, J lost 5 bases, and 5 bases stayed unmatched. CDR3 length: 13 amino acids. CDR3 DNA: TGTGCCTTGTGGGAGGTAATTGATTATAAGAAACTCTTT. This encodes CALWEVIDYKKLF.

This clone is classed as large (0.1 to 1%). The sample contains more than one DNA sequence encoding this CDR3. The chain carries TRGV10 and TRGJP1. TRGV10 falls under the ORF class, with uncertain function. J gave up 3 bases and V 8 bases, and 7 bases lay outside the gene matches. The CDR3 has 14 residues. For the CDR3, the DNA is TGTGCTGCGTGGGGGGGAGCCACTGGTTGGTTCAAGATATTT. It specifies CAAWGGATGWFKIF.

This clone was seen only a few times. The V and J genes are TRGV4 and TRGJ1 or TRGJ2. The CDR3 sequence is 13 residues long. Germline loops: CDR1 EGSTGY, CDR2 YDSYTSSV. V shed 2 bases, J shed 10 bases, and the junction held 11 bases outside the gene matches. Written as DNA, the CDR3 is TGTGCCACCTGGGATGTCCCCGCCAGAAAGAAACTCTTT. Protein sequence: CATWDVPARKKLF.

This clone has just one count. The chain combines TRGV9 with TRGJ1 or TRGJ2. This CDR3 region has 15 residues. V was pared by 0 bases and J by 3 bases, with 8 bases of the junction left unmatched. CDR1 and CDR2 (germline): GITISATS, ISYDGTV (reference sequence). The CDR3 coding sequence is TGTGCCTTGTGGGAGGTGCCTATAACTTATTATAAGAAACTCTTT. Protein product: CALWEVPITYYKKLF.

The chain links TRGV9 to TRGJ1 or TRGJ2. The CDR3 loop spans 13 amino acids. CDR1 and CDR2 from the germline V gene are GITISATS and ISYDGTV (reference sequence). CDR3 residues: CACGRYQGYKKLF. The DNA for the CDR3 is TGTGCTTGTGGGAGGTACCAGGGTTATAAGAAACTCTTT.

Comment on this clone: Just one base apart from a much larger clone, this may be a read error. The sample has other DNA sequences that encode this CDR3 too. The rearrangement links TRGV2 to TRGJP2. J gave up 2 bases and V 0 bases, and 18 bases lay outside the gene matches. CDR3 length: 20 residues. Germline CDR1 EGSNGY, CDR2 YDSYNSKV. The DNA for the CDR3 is TGTGCCACCTGGGACGGGCCCCCGATGTCGGAATTCAGTAGTGATTGGATCAAGACGTTT. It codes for CATWDGPPMSEFSSDWIKTF.

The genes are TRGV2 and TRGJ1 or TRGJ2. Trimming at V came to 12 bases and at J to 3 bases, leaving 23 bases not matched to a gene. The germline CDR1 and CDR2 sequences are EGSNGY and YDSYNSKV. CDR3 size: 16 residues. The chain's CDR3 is CAHLGRAYYRYYKKLF. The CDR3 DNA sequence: TGTGCCCACCTGGGACGGGCTTATTACCGTTATTATAAGAAACTCTTT.

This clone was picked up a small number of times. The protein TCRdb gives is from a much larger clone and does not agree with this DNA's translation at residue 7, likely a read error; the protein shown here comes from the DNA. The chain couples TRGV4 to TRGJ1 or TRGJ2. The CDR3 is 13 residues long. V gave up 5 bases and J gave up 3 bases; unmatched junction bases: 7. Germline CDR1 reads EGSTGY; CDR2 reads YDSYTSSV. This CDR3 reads CATWAPSYYKKLF. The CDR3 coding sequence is TGTGCCACCTGGGCTCCGAGTTATTATAAGAAACTCTTT.

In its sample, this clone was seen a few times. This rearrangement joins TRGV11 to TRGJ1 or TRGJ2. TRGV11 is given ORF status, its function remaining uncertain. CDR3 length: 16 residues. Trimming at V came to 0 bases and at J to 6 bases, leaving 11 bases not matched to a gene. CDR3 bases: TGTGCCTGCTGGATTAGGCACGTTTGGCTTATTTATAAGAAACTCTTT. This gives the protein CACWIRHVWLIYKKLF.

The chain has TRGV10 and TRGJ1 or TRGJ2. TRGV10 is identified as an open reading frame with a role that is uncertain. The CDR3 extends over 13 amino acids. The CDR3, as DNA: TGTGCGTGCGTGGGATTGGAGTATTATAAGAAACTCTTT. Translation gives CACVGLEYYKKLF.

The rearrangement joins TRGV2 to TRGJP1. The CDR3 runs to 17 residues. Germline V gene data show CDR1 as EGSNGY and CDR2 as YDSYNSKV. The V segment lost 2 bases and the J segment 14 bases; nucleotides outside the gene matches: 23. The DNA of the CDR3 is TGTGCCACCTGGGACGAGCGCAGGGGGCACTGGTTTGGTTTCAAGATATTT. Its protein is CATWDERRGHWFGFKIF.

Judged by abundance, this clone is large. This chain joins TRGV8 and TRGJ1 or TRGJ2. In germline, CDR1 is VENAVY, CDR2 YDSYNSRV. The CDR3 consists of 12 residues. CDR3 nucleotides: TGTGCACCTGGGATGAATTATTATAAGAAACTCTTT. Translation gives CAPGMNYYKKLF.

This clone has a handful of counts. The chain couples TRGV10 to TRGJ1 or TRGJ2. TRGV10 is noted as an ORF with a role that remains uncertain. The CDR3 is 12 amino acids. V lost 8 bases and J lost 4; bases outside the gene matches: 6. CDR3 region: CAAWTPYYKKLF. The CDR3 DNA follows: TGTGCTGCGTGGACTCCCTATTATAAGAAACTCTTT.

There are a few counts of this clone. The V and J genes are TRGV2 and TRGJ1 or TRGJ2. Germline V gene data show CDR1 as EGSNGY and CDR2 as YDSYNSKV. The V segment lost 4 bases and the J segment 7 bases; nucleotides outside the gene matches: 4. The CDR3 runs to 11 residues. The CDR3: CATWERYKKLF. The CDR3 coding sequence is TGTGCCACCTGGGAGCGATATAAGAAACTCTTT.

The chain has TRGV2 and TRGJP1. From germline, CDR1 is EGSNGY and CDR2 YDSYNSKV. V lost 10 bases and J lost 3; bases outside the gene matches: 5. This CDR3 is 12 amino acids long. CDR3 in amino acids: CATPSTGWFKIF. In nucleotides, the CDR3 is TGTGCCACGCCGTCCACTGGTTGGTTCAAGATATTT.

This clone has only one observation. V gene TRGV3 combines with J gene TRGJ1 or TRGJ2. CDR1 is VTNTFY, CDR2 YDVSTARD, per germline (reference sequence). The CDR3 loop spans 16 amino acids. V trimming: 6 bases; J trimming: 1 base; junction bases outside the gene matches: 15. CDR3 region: CATWTAPALNYYKKLF. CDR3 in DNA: TGTGCCACCTGGACGGCCCCAGCTCTTAATTATTATAAGAAACTCTTT.

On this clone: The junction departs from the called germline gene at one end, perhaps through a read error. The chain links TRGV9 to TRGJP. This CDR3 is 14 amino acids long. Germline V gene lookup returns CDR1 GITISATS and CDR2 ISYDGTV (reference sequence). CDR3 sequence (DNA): TGTGCCTTGTGGGAGGTGGAGTTTGGGCAAAAAAAGGTGTTC. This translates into CALWEVEFGQKKVF.

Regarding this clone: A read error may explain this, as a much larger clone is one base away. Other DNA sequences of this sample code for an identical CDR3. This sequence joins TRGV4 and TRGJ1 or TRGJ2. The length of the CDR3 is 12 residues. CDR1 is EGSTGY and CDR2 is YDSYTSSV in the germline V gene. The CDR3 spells CATWEPPYKKLF. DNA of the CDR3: TGTGCCACCTGGGAACCACCTTATAAGAAGCTCTTT.

CDR3 DNA sequence: TGTGCTGCGTGGAGGAGGTACACCACTGGTTGGTTCAAGATATTT. Translating it yields CAAWRRYTTGWFKIF. J is TRGJP1 and V is TRGV10. TRGV10 carries the ORF label, with uncertain function. Losses at the gene ends were 8 bases for V and 2 bases for J; bases not matched to a gene: 9. The CDR3 totals 15 residues.

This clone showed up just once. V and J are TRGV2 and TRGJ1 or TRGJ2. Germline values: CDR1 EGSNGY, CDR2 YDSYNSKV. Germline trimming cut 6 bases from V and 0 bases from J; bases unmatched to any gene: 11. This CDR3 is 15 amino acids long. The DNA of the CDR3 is TGTGCCACCTGGCGCGGCACCAGGAATTATTATAAGAAACTCTTT. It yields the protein CATWRGTRNYYKKLF.

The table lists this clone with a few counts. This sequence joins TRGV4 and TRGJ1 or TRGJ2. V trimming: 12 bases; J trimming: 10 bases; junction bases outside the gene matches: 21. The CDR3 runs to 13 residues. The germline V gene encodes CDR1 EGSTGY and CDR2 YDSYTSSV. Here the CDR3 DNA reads TGTGCCCACCTGGGATGTCCCCGCAGAAAGAAACTCTTT. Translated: CAHLGCPRRKKLF.

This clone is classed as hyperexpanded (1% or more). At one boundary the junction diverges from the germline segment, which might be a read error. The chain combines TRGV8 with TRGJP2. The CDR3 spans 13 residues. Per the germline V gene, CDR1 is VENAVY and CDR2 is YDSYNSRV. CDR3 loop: CTTWDNSDWIKTF. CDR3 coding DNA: TGTACCACCTGGGATAATAGTGATTGGATCAAGACGTTT.

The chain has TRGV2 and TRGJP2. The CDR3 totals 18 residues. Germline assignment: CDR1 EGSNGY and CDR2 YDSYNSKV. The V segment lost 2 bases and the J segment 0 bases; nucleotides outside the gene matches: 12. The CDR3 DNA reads TGTGCCACCTGGGACGCCCGTTCGAACTATAGTAGTGATTGGATCAAGACGTTT. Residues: CATWDARSNYSSDWIKTF.